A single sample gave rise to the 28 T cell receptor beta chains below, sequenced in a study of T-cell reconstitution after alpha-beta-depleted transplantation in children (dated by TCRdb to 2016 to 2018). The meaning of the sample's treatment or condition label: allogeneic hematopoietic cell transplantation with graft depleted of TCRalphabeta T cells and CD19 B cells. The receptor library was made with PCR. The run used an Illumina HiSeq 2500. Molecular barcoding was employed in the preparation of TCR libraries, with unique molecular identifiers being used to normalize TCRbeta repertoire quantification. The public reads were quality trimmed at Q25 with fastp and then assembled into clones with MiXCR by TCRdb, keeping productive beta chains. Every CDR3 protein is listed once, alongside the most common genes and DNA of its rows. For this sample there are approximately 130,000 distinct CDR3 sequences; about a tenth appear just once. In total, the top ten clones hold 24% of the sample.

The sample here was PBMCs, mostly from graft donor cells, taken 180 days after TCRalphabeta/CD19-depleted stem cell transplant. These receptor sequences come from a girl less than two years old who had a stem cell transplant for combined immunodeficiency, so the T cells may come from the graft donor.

The CDR3 DNA reads as TGTGCCGGCAGCAAAATCGGGACTAGCGGGAGGCCTGAGTCCAATGAGCAGTTCTTC. As protein: CAGSKIGTSGRPESNEQFF. The chain joins TRBV21-1 to TRBJ2-1; the table's TRBD2 call for D was not verified on the DNA. TRBV21-1 is annotated as a pseudogene. This CDR3 spans 19 amino acids.

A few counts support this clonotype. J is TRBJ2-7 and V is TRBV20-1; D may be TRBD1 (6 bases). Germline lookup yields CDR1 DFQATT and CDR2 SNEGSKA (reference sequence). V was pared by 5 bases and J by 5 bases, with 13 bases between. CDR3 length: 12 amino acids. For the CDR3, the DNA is TGCAGTGCTTCTCTGGACAGTCACGAGCAGTACTTC. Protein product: CSASLDSHEQYF.

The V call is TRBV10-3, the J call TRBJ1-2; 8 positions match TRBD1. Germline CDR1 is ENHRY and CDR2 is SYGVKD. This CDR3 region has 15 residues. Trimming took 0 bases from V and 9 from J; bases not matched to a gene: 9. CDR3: CAISESRTGTECYTF. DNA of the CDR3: TGTGCCATCAGTGAGTCGAGGACAGGGACAGAATGCTACACCTTC.

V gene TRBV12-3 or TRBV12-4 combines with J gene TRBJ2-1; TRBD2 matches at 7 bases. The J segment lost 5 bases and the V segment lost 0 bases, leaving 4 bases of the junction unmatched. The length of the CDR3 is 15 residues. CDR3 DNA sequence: TGTGCCAGCAGTTTAGCGGGAGGGCCTAACAATGAGCAGTTCTTC. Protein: CASSLAGGPNNEQFF.

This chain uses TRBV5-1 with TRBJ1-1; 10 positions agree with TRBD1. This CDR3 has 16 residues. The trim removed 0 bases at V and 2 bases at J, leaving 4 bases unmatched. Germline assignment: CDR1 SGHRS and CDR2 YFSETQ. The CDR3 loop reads CASSLGTGGINTEAFF. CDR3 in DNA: TGCGCCAGCAGCTTGGGGACAGGGGGTATAAACACTGAAGCTTTCTTT.

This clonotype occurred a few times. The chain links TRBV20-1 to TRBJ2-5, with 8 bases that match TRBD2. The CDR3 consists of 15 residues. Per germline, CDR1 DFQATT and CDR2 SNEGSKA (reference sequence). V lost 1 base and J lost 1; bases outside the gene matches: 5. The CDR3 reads CSARAGGAFQETQYF. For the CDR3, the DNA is TGCAGTGCTAGAGCCGGGGGGGCGTTCCAAGAGACCCAGTACTTC.

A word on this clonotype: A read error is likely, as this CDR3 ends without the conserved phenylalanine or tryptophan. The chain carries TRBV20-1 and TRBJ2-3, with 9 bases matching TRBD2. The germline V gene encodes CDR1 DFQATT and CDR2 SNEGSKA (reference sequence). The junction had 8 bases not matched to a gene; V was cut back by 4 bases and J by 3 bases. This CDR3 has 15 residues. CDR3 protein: CSATWPSGKTDTQYS. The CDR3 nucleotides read TGCAGTGCTACCTGGCCTAGCGGGAAGACAGATACGCAGTATTCT.

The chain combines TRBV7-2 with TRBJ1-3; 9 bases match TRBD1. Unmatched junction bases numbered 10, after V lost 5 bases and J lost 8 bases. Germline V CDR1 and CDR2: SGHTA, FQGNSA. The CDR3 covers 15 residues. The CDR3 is CASSPQNRGRDTIYF. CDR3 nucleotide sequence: TGTGCCAGCAGCCCGCAAAACAGGGGGCGGGACACCATATATTTT.

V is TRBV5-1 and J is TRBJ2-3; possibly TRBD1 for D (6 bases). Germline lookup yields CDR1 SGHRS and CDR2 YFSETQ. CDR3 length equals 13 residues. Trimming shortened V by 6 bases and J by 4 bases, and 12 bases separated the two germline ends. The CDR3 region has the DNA TGCGCCAGCATCCCACAGGGCGCAGATACGCAGTATTTT. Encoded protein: CASIPQGADTQYF.

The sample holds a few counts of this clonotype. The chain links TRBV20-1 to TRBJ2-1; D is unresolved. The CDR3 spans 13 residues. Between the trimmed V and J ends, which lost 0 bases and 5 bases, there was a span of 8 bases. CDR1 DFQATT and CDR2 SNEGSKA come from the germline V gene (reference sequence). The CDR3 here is CSARDPLDNEQFF. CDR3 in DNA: TGCAGTGCTAGAGATCCTCTAGACAATGAGCAGTTCTTC.

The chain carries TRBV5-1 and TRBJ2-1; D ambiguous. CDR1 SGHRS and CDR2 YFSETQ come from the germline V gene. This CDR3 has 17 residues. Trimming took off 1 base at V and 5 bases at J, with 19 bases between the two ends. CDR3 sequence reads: CASSLSRDTPWDNEQFF. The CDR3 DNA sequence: TGCGCCAGCAGCTTGTCCCGAGATACCCCCTGGGACAATGAGCAGTTCTTC.

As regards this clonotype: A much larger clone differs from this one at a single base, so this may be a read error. The CDR3 region has the DNA TGTGCCAGCAGTTGGACAGGGAACACTGAAGCTTTCTTT. This sequence encodes CASSWTGNTEAFF. The rearrangement uses TRBV6-5 and TRBJ1-1, with TRBD1 matching over 7 bases. The CDR3 extends over 13 amino acids. J lost 1 base, V lost 4 bases, and 0 bases had no gene match. Per germline, CDR1 MNHEY and CDR2 SVGAGI.

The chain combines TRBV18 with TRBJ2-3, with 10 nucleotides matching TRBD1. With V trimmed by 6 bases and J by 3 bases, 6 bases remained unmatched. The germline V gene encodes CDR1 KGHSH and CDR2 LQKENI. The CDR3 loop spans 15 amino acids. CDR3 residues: CASSPGQGGTDTQYF. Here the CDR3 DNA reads TGTGCCAGCTCCCCCGGACAGGGGGGAACAGATACGCAGTATTTT.

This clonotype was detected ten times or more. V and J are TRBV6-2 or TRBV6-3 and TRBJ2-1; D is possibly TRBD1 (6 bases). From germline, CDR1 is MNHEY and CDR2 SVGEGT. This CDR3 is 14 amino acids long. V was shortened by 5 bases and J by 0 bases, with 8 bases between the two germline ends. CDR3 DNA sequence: TGTGCCAGCAGTACAGGGAGCTCCTACAATGAGCAGTTCTTC. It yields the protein CASSTGSSYNEQFF.

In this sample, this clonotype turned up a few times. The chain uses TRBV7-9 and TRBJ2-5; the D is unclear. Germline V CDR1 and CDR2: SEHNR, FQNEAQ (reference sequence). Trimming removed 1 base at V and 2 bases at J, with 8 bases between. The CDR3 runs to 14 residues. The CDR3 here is CASSLVGPQETQYF. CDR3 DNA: TGTGCCAGCAGCTTAGTCGGCCCACAAGAGACCCAGTACTTC.

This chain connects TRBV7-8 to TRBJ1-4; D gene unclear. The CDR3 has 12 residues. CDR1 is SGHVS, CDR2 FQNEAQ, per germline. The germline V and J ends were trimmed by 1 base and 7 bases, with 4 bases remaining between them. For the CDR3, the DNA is TGTGCCAGCAGCTTAGATCTTGAAAAACTGTTTTTT. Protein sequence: CASSLDLEKLFF.

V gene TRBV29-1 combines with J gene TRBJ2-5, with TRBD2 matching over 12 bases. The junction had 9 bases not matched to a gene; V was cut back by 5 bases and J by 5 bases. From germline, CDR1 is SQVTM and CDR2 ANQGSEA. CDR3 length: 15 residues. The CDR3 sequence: CSVSTSGGREETQYF. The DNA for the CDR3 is TGCAGCGTTTCGACTAGCGGGGGACGAGAGGAGACCCAGTACTTC.

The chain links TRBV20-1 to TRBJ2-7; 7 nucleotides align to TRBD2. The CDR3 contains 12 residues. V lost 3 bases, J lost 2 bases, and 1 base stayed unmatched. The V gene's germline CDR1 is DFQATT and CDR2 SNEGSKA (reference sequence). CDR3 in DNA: TGCAGTGCTAGCCTAGCGGCCTACGAGCAGTACTTC. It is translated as CSASLAAYEQYF.

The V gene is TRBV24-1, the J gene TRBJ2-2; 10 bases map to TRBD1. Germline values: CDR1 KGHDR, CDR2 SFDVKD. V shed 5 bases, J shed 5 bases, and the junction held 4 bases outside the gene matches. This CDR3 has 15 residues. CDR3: CATSGGTGVTGELFF. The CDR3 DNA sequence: TGTGCCACCAGTGGTGGGACAGGGGTAACCGGGGAGCTGTTTTTT.

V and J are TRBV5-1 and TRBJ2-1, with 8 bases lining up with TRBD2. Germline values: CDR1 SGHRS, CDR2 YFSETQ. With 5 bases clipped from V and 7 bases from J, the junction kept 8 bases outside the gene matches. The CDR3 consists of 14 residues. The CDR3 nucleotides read TGCGCCAGCAGGATAAGCGGGGGACGGAATGAGCAGTTCTTC. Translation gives CASRISGGRNEQFF.

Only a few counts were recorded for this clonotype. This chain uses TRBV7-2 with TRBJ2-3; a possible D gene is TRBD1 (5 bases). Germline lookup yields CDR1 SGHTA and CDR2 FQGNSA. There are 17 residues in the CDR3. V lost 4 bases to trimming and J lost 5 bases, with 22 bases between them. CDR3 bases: TGTGCCAGCAGCTCATACAATCTAAAGGGGATGAAAGATACGCAGTATTTT. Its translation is CASSSYNLKGMKDTQYF.

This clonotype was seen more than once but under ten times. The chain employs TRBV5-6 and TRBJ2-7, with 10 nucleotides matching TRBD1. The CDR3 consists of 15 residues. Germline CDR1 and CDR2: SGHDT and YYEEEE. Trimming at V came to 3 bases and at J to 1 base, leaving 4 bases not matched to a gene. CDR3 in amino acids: CASSWGTGASYEQYF. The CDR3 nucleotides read TGTGCCAGCAGCTGGGGGACAGGGGCGTCCTACGAGCAGTACTTC.

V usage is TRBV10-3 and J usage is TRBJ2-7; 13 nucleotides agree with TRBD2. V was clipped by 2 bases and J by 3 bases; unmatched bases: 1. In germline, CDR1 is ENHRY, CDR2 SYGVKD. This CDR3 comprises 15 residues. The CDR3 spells CAISERTSGSYEQYF. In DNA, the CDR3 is TGTGCCATCAGTGAGAGGACTAGCGGGAGCTACGAGCAGTACTTC.

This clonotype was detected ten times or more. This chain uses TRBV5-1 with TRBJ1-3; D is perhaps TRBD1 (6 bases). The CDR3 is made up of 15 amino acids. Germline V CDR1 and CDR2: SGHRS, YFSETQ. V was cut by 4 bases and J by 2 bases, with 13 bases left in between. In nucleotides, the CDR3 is TGCGCCAGCAGCCGAGAGGCAGGGGCTGGAAACACCATATATTTT. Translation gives CASSREAGAGNTIYF.

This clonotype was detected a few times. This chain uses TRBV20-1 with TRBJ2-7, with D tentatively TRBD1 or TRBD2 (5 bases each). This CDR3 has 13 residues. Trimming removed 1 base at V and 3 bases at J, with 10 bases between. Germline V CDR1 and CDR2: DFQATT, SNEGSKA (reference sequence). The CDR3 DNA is TGCAGTGCTAGAGTTCAGAGGGGCTACGAGCAGTACTTC. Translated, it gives CSARVQRGYEQYF.

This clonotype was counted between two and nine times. In DNA form, the CDR3 reads TGCAGTGCCCTAGGTATAAGGGGGCCAGGATATGGCTACACCTTC. Amino acids: CSALGIRGPGYGYTF. The chain recombines TRBV20-1 with TRBJ1-2; 7 bases are a match to TRBD1. V gave up 6 bases and J gave up 5 bases; unmatched junction bases: 15. This CDR3 comprises 15 residues. Germline-derived CDR1 and CDR2 are DFQATT and SNEGSKA (reference sequence).

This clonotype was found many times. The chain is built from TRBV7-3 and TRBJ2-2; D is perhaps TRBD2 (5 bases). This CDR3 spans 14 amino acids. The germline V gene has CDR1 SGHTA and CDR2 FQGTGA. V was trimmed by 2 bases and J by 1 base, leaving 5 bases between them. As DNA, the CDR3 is TGTGCCAGCAGCTTACGGGGGAACACCGGGGAGCTGTTTTTT. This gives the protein CASSLRGNTGELFF.

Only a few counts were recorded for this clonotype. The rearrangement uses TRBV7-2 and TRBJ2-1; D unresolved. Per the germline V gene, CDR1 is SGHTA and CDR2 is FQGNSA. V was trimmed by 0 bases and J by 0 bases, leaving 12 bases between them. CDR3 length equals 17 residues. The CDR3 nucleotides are TGTGCCAGCAGCTTAGCGCAGAGCGTCAGCTCCTACAATGAGCAGTTCTTC. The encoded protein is CASSLAQSVSSYNEQFF.